This entry lists 32 T cell receptor beta chains sequenced from one sample in a study of technical replicates of blood from four donors. Here immunoSEQ multiplex PCR was the method, and the copy in TCRdb shows in-frame clones only, minus some. The sample has 66,000 or so clones, more than 95% seen once. The sequenced sample consisted of T cells isolated from PBMCs. The receptors here all came from a human donor in good health.

The chain employs TRBV30 and TRBJ1-5; possibly TRBD1 for D (6 bases). This CDR3 region has 15 residues. CDR1 is GTSNPN and CDR2 is SVGIG in the germline V gene (reference sequence). V was trimmed by 0 bases and J by 6 bases, leaving 15 bases between them. DNA for the CDR3: TGTGCCTGGAGTGTCCAGGGGCCAACGGTTCAGCCCCAGCATTTT. Translated: CAWSVQGPTVQPQHF.

The rearrangement links TRBV13 to TRBJ2-7; 14 bases align to TRBD2. The CDR3 runs to 19 residues. V was clipped by 4 bases and J by 6 bases; unmatched bases: 17. In germline, CDR1 is PRHDT, CDR2 FYEKMQ (reference sequence). The CDR3 is CASSSPPGTSGGHLGEQYF. DNA for the CDR3: TGTGCCAGCAGCTCCCCTCCCGGGACTAGCGGGGGCCACCTGGGCGAGCAGTACTTC.

V gene TRBV27 combines with J gene TRBJ2-3; D not resolved. This CDR3 region has 14 residues. Between the trimmed V and J ends, which lost 5 bases and 2 bases, there was a span of 11 bases. CDR1 and CDR2 (germline): MNHEY, SMNVEV (reference sequence). The CDR3 region has the DNA TGTGCCAGCAGTGGGCCACAGTTCACAGATACGCAGTATTTT. This gives the protein CASSGPQFTDTQYF.

The chain joins TRBV7-9 to TRBJ1-1; D gene unclear. Trimming removed 5 bases from V and 5 bases from J, with 9 bases in between. CDR1 SEHNR and CDR2 FQNEAQ come from the germline V gene (reference sequence). The CDR3 runs to 12 residues. In DNA, the CDR3 is TGTGCCAGCAGCCCAGGTGGGACTGAAGCTTTCTTT. This sequence encodes CASSPGGTEAFF.

This chain links TRBV7-9 with TRBJ1-2; 7 nucleotides align to TRBD1. Unmatched junction bases numbered 10, after V lost 4 bases and J lost 5 bases. Looked up from germline, CDR1 is SEHNR and CDR2 is FQNEAQ (reference sequence). The CDR3 runs 15 residues. CDR3 region: CASSSRDSNPYGYTF. CDR3 nucleotide sequence: TGTGCCAGCAGCTCCCGGGACAGCAACCCGTATGGCTACACCTTC. Together with reference TRBV7-9 and TRBJ1-2, the CDR3 gives the full variable domain: DTGVSQNPRHKITKRGQNVTFRCDPISEHNRLYWYRQTLGQGPEFLTYFQNEAQLEKSRLLSDRFSAERPKGSFSTLEIQRTEQGDSAMYLCASSSRDSNPYGYTFGSGTRLTVV.

This clone was seen only once. The DNA of the CDR3 is TGTGCCAGCAGTCTAGGGGACAGGGGGGGAGCAGATACGCAGTATTTT. Amino acids: CASSLGDRGGADTQYF. The chain recombines TRBV28 with TRBJ2-3; TRBD1 matches 11 bases. This CDR3 has 16 amino acids. V lost 5 bases to trimming and J lost 4 bases; unmatched junction nucleotides: 8. The germline CDR1 and CDR2 sequences are MDHEN and SYDVKM.

CDR3 region: CASSLGAKTSGVVYEQYF. The CDR3 region has the DNA TGTGCCAGCAGTTTAGGGGCAAAAACTAGCGGTGTCGTCTACGAGCAGTACTTC. The chain employs TRBV28 and TRBJ2-7; 8 positions agree with TRBD2. Losses at the gene ends were 2 bases for V and 3 bases for J; bases not matched to a gene: 15. Germline V gene data show CDR1 as MDHEN and CDR2 as SYDVKM. CDR3 length: 18 residues.

The chain employs TRBV2 and TRBJ1-5; D uncertain. The length of the CDR3 is 13 residues. The V and J ends lost 1 base and 9 bases respectively, with 10 bases between them. Germline-derived CDR1 and CDR2 are SNHLY and FYNNEI. CDR3 nucleotide sequence: TGTGCCAGCAGTGAAGGCTGGGTAGCGCCCCAGCATTTT. Protein product: CASSEGWVAPQHF.

The chain links TRBV30 to TRBJ1-6, with D unresolved. The CDR3 covers 14 residues. V was pared by 4 bases and J by 0 bases, with 7 bases between. Germline lookup yields CDR1 GTSNPN and CDR2 SVGIG (reference sequence). The CDR3 nucleotides are TGTGCCTGGAAGAGTTCCTCCTATAATTCACCCCTCCACTTT. It encodes CAWKSSSYNSPLHF.

The chain has TRBV7-9 and TRBJ2-5, with a tentative D call TRBD1 (5 bases). Germline V gene lookup returns CDR1 SEHNR and CDR2 FQNEAQ (reference sequence). Trimming stripped 1 base from V and 5 bases from J, with 20 bases between. There are 17 residues in the CDR3. The CDR3 DNA follows: TGTGCCAGCAGCTTAGTGGGGCAGGGAAGGATCTTGGAGACCCAGTACTTC. As protein: CASSLVGQGRILETQYF.

This sequence joins TRBV7-8 and TRBJ2-1; 9 bases map to TRBD1. The CDR3 consists of 16 residues. V trimming: 3 bases; J trimming: 6 bases; junction bases outside the gene matches: 9. Germline V CDR1 and CDR2: SGHVS, FQNEAQ. CDR3 in DNA: TGTGCCAGCAGCTTTAGCCGGGACAGGGTTATCAATGAGCAGTTCTTC. Translating it yields CASSFSRDRVINEQFF.

V usage is TRBV7-6 and J usage is TRBJ2-3; no clear D. Per germline, CDR1 SGHVS and CDR2 FNYEAQ. The germline V and J ends were trimmed by 1 base and 5 bases, with 7 bases remaining between them. The CDR3 totals 13 residues. The CDR3 protein is CASSLGSGDTQYF. The CDR3 DNA follows: TGTGCCAGCAGCTTAGGCTCGGGAGATACGCAGTATTTT.

The table lists this clone with a count of one. The gene calls are TRBV9 and TRBJ1-3; D is ambiguous. CDR1 and CDR2 from the germline V gene are SGDLS and YYNGEE. Trimming removed 2 bases from V and 8 bases from J, with 11 bases in between. The CDR3 is 13 residues long. CDR3 in amino acids: CASSVTRADTIYF. The CDR3 bases are TGTGCCAGCAGCGTGACGCGGGCGGACACCATATATTTT. The whole variable domain, remainder taken from reference TRBV9 and TRBJ1-3, is DSGVTQTPKHLITATGQRVTLRCSPRSGDLSVYWYQQSLDQGLQFLIQYYNGEERAKGNILERFSAQQFPDLHSELNLSSLELGDSALYFCASSVTRADTIYFGEGSWLTVV.

The genes are TRBV11-2 and TRBJ1-3; D unclear. Trimming shortened V by 4 bases and J by 2 bases, and 15 bases separated the two germline ends. Germline V gene data show CDR1 as SGHAT and CDR2 as FQNNGV. The CDR3 is 16 amino acids. CDR3 DNA: TGTGCCAGCAGCTCACTAAAGCCGGGTACTGGAAACACCATATATTTT. Translation: CASSSLKPGTGNTIYF.

J is TRBJ2-2 and V is TRBV4-2; D may be TRBD1 (5 bases). Germline V gene sequence: CDR1 LGHNA, CDR2 YNFKEQ. CDR3 length equals 20 residues. V lost 2 bases to trimming and J lost 6 bases, with 28 bases between them. The CDR3 spells CASSQFDGQGVSAEPGELFF. In DNA, the CDR3 is TGTGCCAGCAGCCAATTCGATGGTCAAGGGGTCTCGGCCGAGCCCGGGGAGCTGTTTTTT.

The chain employs TRBV28 and TRBJ1-5, with a tentative D call TRBD1 (6 bases). Trimming took off 2 bases at V and 0 bases at J, with 14 bases between the two ends. CDR3 length: 17 amino acids. Germline-derived CDR1 and CDR2 are MDHEN and SYDVKM. The CDR3, as DNA: TGTGCCAGCAGTTTACGGCCAGGGGCGTATAGCAATCAGCCCCAGCATTTT. Translating gives CASSLRPGAYSNQPQHF. Filled out from reference TRBV28 and TRBJ1-5, the complete variable domain reads DVKVTQSSRYLVKRTGEKVFLECVQDMDHENMFWYRQDPGLGLRLIYFSYDVKMKEKGDIPEGYSVSREKKERFSLILESASTNQTSMYLCASSLRPGAYSNQPQHFGDGTRLSIL.

V usage is TRBV4-1 and J usage is TRBJ1-5, with D unresolved. V was trimmed by 1 base and J by 2 bases, leaving 12 bases between them. The germline V gene has CDR1 MGHRA and CDR2 YSYEKL. The CDR3 contains 16 residues. CDR3 residues: CASSQVFMRGNQPQHF. In nucleotides, the CDR3 is TGCGCCAGCAGCCAAGTATTTATGCGGGGCAATCAGCCCCAGCATTTT.

V and J are TRBV4-1 and TRBJ1-2; TRBD1 matches at 8 bases. Germline V lookup: CDR1 MGHRA, CDR2 YSYEKL. Trimming took 0 bases from V and 4 from J; bases not matched to a gene: 7. The CDR3 extends over 16 amino acids. CDR3 coding DNA: TGCGCCAGCAGCCAAGATGGTGGGACAGGAAGCTATGGCTACACCTTC. Translation gives CASSQDGGTGSYGYTF.

The table lists this clone with a count of one. The genes are TRBV28 and TRBJ2-6; 9 nucleotides align to TRBD1. Germline CDR1 MDHEN, CDR2 SYDVKM. Unmatched junction bases numbered 13, after V lost 4 bases and J lost 0 bases. The CDR3 loop spans 20 amino acids. For the CDR3, the DNA is TGTGCCAGCAGTTCCATACGACGGGACAGGGCTCGCTCTGGGGCCAACGTCCTGACTTTC. Protein: CASSSIRRDRARSGANVLTF.

This clone showed up just once. The chain is built from TRBV15 and TRBJ1-2; the D is unclear. Germline V gene lookup returns CDR1 LNHNV and CDR2 YYDKDF (reference sequence). V lost 6 bases to trimming and J lost 0 bases, with 26 bases between them. There are 19 residues in the CDR3. CDR3 nucleotides: TGTGCCACCAGTCTGGTATTGGGCCTTTTCTCCGAAGCTAACTATGGCTACACCTTC. Its protein product is CATSLVLGLFSEANYGYTF. Variable domain in full (rest from reference TRBV15 and TRBJ1-2): DAMVIQNPRYQVTQFGKPVTLSCSQTLNHNVMYWYQQKSSQAPKLLFHYYDKDFNNEADTPDNFQSRRPNTSFCFLDIRSPGLGDTAMYLCATSLVLGLFSEANYGYTFGSGTRLTVV.

This chain joins TRBV28 and TRBJ2-6, with unresolved D. Between the trimmed V and J ends, which lost 6 bases and 3 bases, there was a span of 18 bases. The germline CDR1 and CDR2 sequences are MDHEN and SYDVKM. The CDR3 loop spans 17 amino acids. The CDR3 sequence is CASSSTDYLSGANVLTF. The CDR3 nucleotides are TGTGCCAGCAGCTCGACTGATTACTTAAGTGGGGCCAACGTCCTGACTTTC. Variable domain in full (rest from reference TRBV28 and TRBJ2-6): DVKVTQSSRYLVKRTGEKVFLECVQDMDHENMFWYRQDPGLGLRLIYFSYDVKMKEKGDIPEGYSVSREKKERFSLILESASTNQTSMYLCASSSTDYLSGANVLTFGAGSRLTVL.

The chain recombines TRBV11-2 with TRBJ2-2; TRBD2 matches 12 bases. This CDR3 region has 18 residues. The germline CDR1 and CDR2 sequences are SGHAT and FQNNGV. The V segment lost 5 bases and the J segment 0 bases; nucleotides outside the gene matches: 7. The CDR3 reads CASSTRLAGDANTGELFF. In DNA form, the CDR3 reads TGTGCCAGCAGCACCAGACTAGCGGGAGACGCGAACACCGGGGAGCTGTTTTTT.

The chain carries TRBV5-1 and TRBJ2-2; 7 bases are a match to TRBD1. V shed 1 base and J 4 bases; nucleotides not matched to a gene: 1. CDR3 length: 14 residues. Germline V gene sequence: CDR1 SGHRS, CDR2 YFSETQ. In DNA form, the CDR3 reads TGCGCCAGCAGCTTGACAGGGGCCACCGGGGAGCTGTTTTTT. Translation gives CASSLTGATGELFF.

The CDR3 nucleotides are TGTGCCAGCAGTTTGCGACTAGCGGGAGACAATGAGCAGTTCTTC. Translated, it gives CASSLRLAGDNEQFF. The genes are TRBV27 and TRBJ2-1; the match to TRBD2 covers 12 bases. The V segment lost 3 bases and the J segment 5 bases; nucleotides outside the gene matches: 2. This CDR3 region has 15 residues. Germline-derived CDR1 and CDR2 are MNHEY and SMNVEV (reference sequence).

This CDR3 reads CASSPGITGELFF. DNA for the CDR3: TGTGCCAGCAGCCCCGGGATCACCGGGGAGCTGTTTTTT. This chain uses TRBV7-8 with TRBJ2-2; D is perhaps TRBD2 (5 bases). Trimming shortened V by 5 bases and J by 4 bases, and 8 bases separated the two germline ends. Germline V gives CDR1 SGHVS, CDR2 FQNEAQ. This CDR3 region has 13 residues. Complete variable domain (other parts from reference TRBV7-8 and TRBJ2-2): GAGVSQSPRYKVAKRGQDVALRCDPISGHVSLFWYQQALGQGPEFLTYFQNEAQLDKSGLPSDRFFAERPEGSVSTLKIQRTQQEDSAVYLCASSPGITGELFFGEGSRLTVL.

The chain employs TRBV28 and TRBJ2-5; D not certain. This CDR3 region has 13 residues. Germline V gene data show CDR1 as MDHEN and CDR2 as SYDVKM. The V end was cut by 5 bases, the J end by 3 bases, with 10 bases between. In DNA, the CDR3 is TGTGCCAGCAGTATCATCCCTAAAGAGACCCAGTACTTC. Its translation is CASSIIPKETQYF.

The chain couples TRBV9 to TRBJ1-2, with no clear D. The CDR3 spans 12 residues. Germline CDR1 reads SGDLS; CDR2 reads YYNGEE. Deletions cut 4 bases from V and 4 bases from J, with 8 bases between. CDR3 amino acids: CASSIHTYGYTF. In DNA form, the CDR3 reads TGTGCCAGCAGCATCCACACCTATGGCTACACCTTC.

The chain joins TRBV11-2 to TRBJ1-2, with TRBD1 matching 7 bases. This CDR3 is built from 16 residues. Germline V CDR1 and CDR2: SGHAT, FQNNGV. Unmatched junction bases numbered 9, after V lost 2 bases and J lost 3 bases. In DNA, the CDR3 is TGTGCCAGCAGCTTACTAGGACAGGTTGAACACTATGGCTACACCTTC. Translating gives CASSLLGQVEHYGYTF.

CDR3 sequence: CAGQTAYEQYF. CDR3 DNA sequence: TGTGCCGGACAGACGGCTTACGAGCAGTACTTC. V is TRBV6-1 and J is TRBJ2-7; possibly TRBD1 for D (6 bases). V dropped 11 bases and J dropped 4 bases, with 12 bases sitting between them. This CDR3 is 11 amino acids long. Germline V lookup: CDR1 MNHNS, CDR2 SASEGT.

The genes are TRBV25-1 and TRBJ2-7; TRBD1 matches 7 bases. Trimming at V came to 3 bases and at J to 2 bases, leaving 10 bases not matched to a gene. Germline CDR1 MGHDK, CDR2 SYGVNS. The CDR3 consists of 16 residues. The chain's CDR3 is CASSDSGQHFPYEQYF. The CDR3 DNA reads as TGTGCCAGCAGTGACTCGGGACAGCACTTCCCCTACGAGCAGTACTTC.

The chain is built from TRBV30 and TRBJ2-3, with D possibly being TRBD1 (5 bases). The CDR3 loop spans 14 amino acids. V dropped 5 bases and J dropped 6 bases, with 18 bases sitting between them. Per the germline V gene, CDR1 is GTSNPN and CDR2 is SVGIG (reference sequence). The CDR3 DNA is TGTGCCTGGCGTAAGGCAGGGATAGTGGATACGCAGTATTTT. Translating gives CAWRKAGIVDTQYF.

The CDR3 DNA is TGTGCCAGCAGTTTAGGGGCAGCCGGGTATGGCTACACCTTC. Protein: CASSLGAAGYGYTF. The chain recombines TRBV27 with TRBJ1-2; the D gene is possibly TRBD1 (5 bases). Germline lookup yields CDR1 MNHEY and CDR2 SMNVEV (reference sequence). There are 14 residues in the CDR3. Trimming stripped 2 bases from V and 5 bases from J, with 12 bases between.